These 7 T cell receptor beta chains originate from one sample sequenced in a study of T-cell memory formation after mild COVID-19. TCRdb processed the 5' RACE reads anew with MiXCR; each CDR3 protein has one entry. The sample lists fewer than 95,000 distinct CDR3 sequences; roughly an eighth were seen once. The sample was PBMCs or a T cell subset sorted from them (not recorded which). These receptors came from an adult woman who had mild COVID-19 (a few samples of this study predate the infection). Cell type and time point are not known.

This clonotype turned up a few times. The chain uses TRBV10-2 and TRBJ2-7; the D gene could be TRBD1 or TRBD2 (5 bases each). The CDR3 covers 14 residues. Trimming stripped 5 bases from V and 3 bases from J, with 14 bases between. The germline gives CDR1 WSHSY, CDR2 SAAADI. CDR3 DNA: TGCGCCAGCAGTAGGGACGGAACCTACTACGAGCAGTACTTC. Translation: CASSRDGTYYEQYF.

This rearrangement joins TRBV12-2 to TRBJ2-1; the D segment call TRBD1 is taken from the table without a DNA check. TRBV12-2 is recorded as a pseudogene. The CDR3 totals 16 residues. The CDR3 DNA reads TGTGCAAGTCCCCAGACCCCCGACAGGGACGTCAATGAGCAGTTCTTC. Residues: CASPQTPDRDVNEQFF.

This clonotype was recorded a few times. The chain carries TRBV29-1 and TRBJ2-7; D uncertain. There are 11 residues in the CDR3. Per the germline V gene, CDR1 is SQVTM and CDR2 is ANQGSEA. V lost 1 base, J lost 3 bases, and 4 bases lay in between. CDR3: CSVEVSYEQYF. CDR3 coding DNA: TGCAGCGTTGAAGTCAGCTACGAGCAGTACTTC.

A few counts support this clonotype. The rearrangement joins TRBV7-6 to TRBJ2-3; the D is unclear. Germline V gene lookup returns CDR1 SGHVS and CDR2 FNYEAQ. This CDR3 spans 12 amino acids. V lost 5 bases, J lost 6 bases, and 9 bases lay in between. The CDR3 bases are TGTGCCAGCAGCGACAACGGGGATACGCAGTATTTT. This translates into CASSDNGDTQYF.

This clonotype has more than one count but fewer than ten. The CDR3, as DNA: TGCGCCAGCAGCCAAGAATGGCCGGGGGGTCCAGCTAATGAGCAGTTCTTC. This sequence encodes CASSQEWPGGPANEQFF. This sequence joins TRBV4-3 and TRBJ2-1; 7 bases are a match to TRBD2. Per the germline V gene, CDR1 is LGHNA and CDR2 is YSLEER. Germline trimming cut 0 bases from V and 7 bases from J; bases unmatched to any gene: 12. The CDR3 has 17 amino acids.

The chain uses TRBV7-9 and TRBJ1-3; a weak D match, TRBD1 (5 bases). The CDR3 runs 14 residues. With 5 bases removed from V and 1 base from J, the gap between germline ends came to 9 bases. Germline V gene data show CDR1 as SEHNR and CDR2 as FQNEAQ (reference sequence). The CDR3 DNA follows: TGTGCCAGCAGCCATAGACAGTCTGGAAACACCATATATTTT. Translation gives CASSHRQSGNTIYF.

The chain employs TRBV20-1 and TRBJ2-1, with D perhaps matching TRBD2 (5 bases). Germline V gives CDR1 DFQATT, CDR2 SNEGSKA (reference sequence). This CDR3 contains 17 residues. Trimming took off 1 base at V and 2 bases at J, with 18 bases between the two ends. CDR3 residues: CSARGVETGRPYNEQFF. CDR3 bases: TGCAGTGCTAGAGGAGTAGAGACGGGAAGACCCTACAATGAGCAGTTCTTC.